This T cell receptor beta chain was retrieved from a study of T cell responses to AZD1222 COVID-19 vaccine. Study-wide results and caveats: Donors, mostly white British, included more females; clonal diversity was possibly underestimated. Among spike-specific TCRs, nearly half reportedly target unmutated variant regions. Sampled repertoires all dated from after the peak T cell response.

Clones were sequenced by immunoSEQ multiplex PCR, and TCRdb holds only the in-frame ones, with some missing. The data show about 120,000 clones, 92% seen once. The CDR3 has 14 amino acids. V lost 6 bases to trimming and J lost 10 bases, with 22 bases between them. Germline V gives CDR1 SQVTM, CDR2 ANQGSEA. In regard to this clone: Its target is unknown.

The J gene is TRBJ2-1, the V gene TRBV29-1; D not resolved. The sequence came from an adult who received the AZD1222 COVID-19 vaccine. The source was peripheral blood, collected 28 days after the second AZD1222 dose. CDR3 nucleotides: TGCAGCGTCGTAGAGCCCCTAGTGGGCGACGAGCAGTTCTTC. This codes for CSVVEPLVGDEQFF.